Listed below are T cell receptor beta chains from one sample, sequenced in a study of cytomegalovirus exposure and HLA in healthy donors. Assay: immunoSEQ multiplex PCR; the TCRdb copy retains only in-frame clones and omits some. The sample carries around 170,000 clones, around 77% recorded once. Sequencing was carried out using PBMCs. These receptors came from a man aged 35 to 55 in good health and CMV-seronegative. The CDR3 runs from the conserved cysteine through the conserved F or W. A D gene is named only where the DNA matches it firmly. The size entry is marked missing in some rows and otherwise reads once, few, many or a size class.

J gene | clone size | D gene | V gene | CDR3 DNA | CDR3 protein
TRBJ2-5 | NA | TRBD1 | TRBV7-3 | TGTGCCAGCAGCTTAAGGGCAGGGGGTTGGGAGACCCAGTACTTC | CASSLRAGGWETQYF
TRBJ1-3 | NA | NA | TRBV5-1 | TGCGCCAGCAGCTCCGACAGGTTCGGAAACACCATATATTTT | CASSSDRFGNTIYF
TRBJ2-1 | NA | TRBD2 | TRBV15 | TGTGCCACCAGCATAGGACTAGCGGGAGGGCCCCGCCAGTTCTTC | CATSIGLAGGPRQFF
TRBJ2-7 | few | NA | TRBV5-4 | TGTGCCAGCAGCGACCCCTCTGGGCAGTACGAGCAGTACTTC | CASSDPSGQYEQYF
TRBJ2-7 | NA | NA | TRBV11-2 | TGTGCCAGCAGCTTAGTTCGGGGGGCCCGAAACGAGCAGTACTTC | CASSLVRGARNEQYF
TRBJ1-4 | NA | NA | TRBV7-9 | TGTGCCAGCAGAGGGGCTAATGAAAAACTGTTTTTT | CASRGANEKLFF
TRBJ1-1 | NA | NA | TRBV9 | TGTGCCAGCAGCGTCCTTAGGAACACTGAAGCTTTCTTT | CASSVLRNTEAFF
TRBJ2-1 | NA | NA | TRBV11-3 | TGTGCCAGCAGCTTAGGGGGAGGCGGGAACTCCTACAATGAGCAGTTCTTC | CASSLGGGGNSYNEQFF
TRBJ2-1 | NA | TRBD2 | TRBV9 | TGTGCCAGCACCCTGGGACTAGCGGGAAATAATGAGCAGTTCTTC | CASTLGLAGNNEQFF
TRBJ2-7 | many | NA | TRBV2 | TGTGCCAGCAGCTACCTGATTCAACACGAGCAGTACTTC | CASSYLIQHEQYF
TRBJ1-5 | NA | NA | TRBV6-1 | TGTGCCAGCAGTGATAGACAGGCCAATCAGCCCCAGCATTTT | CASSDRQANQPQHF
TRBJ2-7 | once | NA | TRBV30 | TGTGCCTGGAGGGAACAGAACTCCTACGAGCAGTACTTC | CAWREQNSYEQYF
TRBJ2-5 | NA | TRBD2 | TRBV7-2 | TGTGCCAGCAGCCGCGCGGGAGATGGAGAGACCCAGTACTTC | CASSRAGDGETQYF
TRBJ2-7 | NA | TRBD1 | TRBV5-4 | TGTGCCAGCAGCTTGCCGCGGACAGGGAGCTCCTACGAGCAGTACTTC | CASSLPRTGSSYEQYF
TRBJ2-3 | NA | NA | TRBV10-1 | TGCGCCACGGCCGGAGGGCCCACGTATACGCAGTATTTT | CATAGGPTYTQYF
TRBJ2-6 | few | NA | TRBV6-4 | TGTGCCAGCAGTGACCGTCAAGGGGCCAACGGCCTGACTTTC | CASSDRQGANGLTF
TRBJ2-3 | NA | TRBD2 | TRBV4-1 | TGCGCCAGCGGACTAGCGGGAAAGAGTGATACGCAGTATTTT | CASGLAGKSDTQYF